This entry concerns a single TCR beta chain. Naive CD8 cells, CD45RO-negative and positively selected for CCR7, excluded terminally differentiated effector memory CD45RA+ cells. The sample originates from a study of shared clonotypes between healthy human individuals. Profiled with immunoSEQ multiplex PCR; TCRdb holds only in-frame clones, not every one. Of some 2 million clones listed, about 95% are singletons. Germline CDR1 and CDR2: MNHNS and SASEGT. This CDR3 is built from 13 residues. Losses at the gene ends were 5 bases for V and 7 bases for J; bases not matched to a gene: 4. The clonotype was recovered from a man between 18 and 29 years old in good health. The chain uses TRBV6-1 and TRBJ2-1; 8 bases match TRBD1. Sequencing was performed on naive CD8+ T cells sorted from blood. The CDR3 region is CASSLGQGNEQFF. As DNA, the CDR3 is TGTGCCAGCAGTCTTGGACAGGGTAATGAGCAGTTCTTC.